This TCR beta chain derives from a study of blood T cell repertoires in COVID-19. The overall study: Acute and convalescent COVID-19 specimens originated in the United States, Italy and Spain. Sample material is recorded as cDNA or gDNA derived from T cells, B-cell-depleted T cells, or PBMCs.

In the source study's methods: Amplification from reference gene primers served as the basis for estimated nucleated cell counts. The data were produced by immunoSEQ multiplex PCR, yet TCRdb's version contains in-frame clones alone and is incomplete. V, J and clone size are taken as reported in that table, and D and trimming were inferred from the DNA itself. The repertoire includes about 480,000 clones, 85% to 90% of them detected once, and roughly 0.9% sits in the top ten. Germline loops: CDR1 SNHLY, CDR2 FYNNEI. With 6 bases clipped from V and 0 bases from J, the junction kept 5 bases outside the gene matches. The CDR3 runs 15 residues. Seattle patient enrollment occurred during active infection, with longitudinal follow-up thereafter.

Sequencing input: peripheral blood. This chain joins TRBV2 and TRBJ1-5; TRBD1 matches at 7 bases. This sequence was found in a man younger than 30 with COVID-19, enrolled during active disease. CDR3 residues: CASRPTGDSNQPQHF. CDR3 nucleotides: TGTGCCAGCAGGCCAACAGGGGATAGCAATCAGCCCCAGCATTTT.